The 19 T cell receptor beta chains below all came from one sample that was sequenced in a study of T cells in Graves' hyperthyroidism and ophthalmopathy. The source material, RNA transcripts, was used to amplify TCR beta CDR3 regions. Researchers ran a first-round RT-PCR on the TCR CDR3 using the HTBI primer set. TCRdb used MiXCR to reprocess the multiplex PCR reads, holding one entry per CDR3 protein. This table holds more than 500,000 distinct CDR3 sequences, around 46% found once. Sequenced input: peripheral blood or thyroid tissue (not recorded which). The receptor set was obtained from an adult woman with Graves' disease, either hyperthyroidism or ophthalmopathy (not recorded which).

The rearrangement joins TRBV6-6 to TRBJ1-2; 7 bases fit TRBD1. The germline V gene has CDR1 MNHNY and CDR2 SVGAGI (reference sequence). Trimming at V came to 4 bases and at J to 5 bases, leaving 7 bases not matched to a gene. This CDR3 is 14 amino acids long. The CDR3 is CASSSGQAPYGYTF. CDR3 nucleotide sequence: TGTGCCAGCAGTTCAGGACAGGCCCCATATGGCTACACCTTC.

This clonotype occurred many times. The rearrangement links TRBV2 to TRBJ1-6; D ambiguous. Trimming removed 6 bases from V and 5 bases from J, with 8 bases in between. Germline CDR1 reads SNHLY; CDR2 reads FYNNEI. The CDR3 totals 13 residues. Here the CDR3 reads CASRVANNSPLHF. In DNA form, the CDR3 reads TGTGCCAGCAGGGTCGCCAATAATTCACCCCTCCACTTT.

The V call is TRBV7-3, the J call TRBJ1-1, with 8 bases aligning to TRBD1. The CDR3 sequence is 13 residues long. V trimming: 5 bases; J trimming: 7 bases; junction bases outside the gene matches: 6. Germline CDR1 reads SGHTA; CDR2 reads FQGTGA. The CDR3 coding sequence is TGTGCCAGCAGCACCGAACAGGGGGGTGAAGCTTTCTTT. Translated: CASSTEQGGEAFF.

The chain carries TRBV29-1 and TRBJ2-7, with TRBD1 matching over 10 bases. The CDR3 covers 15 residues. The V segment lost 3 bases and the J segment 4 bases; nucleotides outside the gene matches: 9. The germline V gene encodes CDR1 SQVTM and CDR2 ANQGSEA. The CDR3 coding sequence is TGCAGCGTTGATTTTTGGGACAGGGGAGGATACGAGCAGTACTTC. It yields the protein CSVDFWDRGGYEQYF.

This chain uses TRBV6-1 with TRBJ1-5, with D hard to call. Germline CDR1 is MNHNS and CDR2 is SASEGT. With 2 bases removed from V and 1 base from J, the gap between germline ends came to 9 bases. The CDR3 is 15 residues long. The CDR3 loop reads CASSERVSSNQPQHF. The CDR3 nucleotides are TGTGCCAGCAGTGAAAGGGTTTCGAGCAATCAGCCCCAGCATTTT.

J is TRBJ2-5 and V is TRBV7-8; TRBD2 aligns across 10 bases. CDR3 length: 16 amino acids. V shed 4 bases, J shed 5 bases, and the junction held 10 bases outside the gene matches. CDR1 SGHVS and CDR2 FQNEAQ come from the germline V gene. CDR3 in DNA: TGTGCCAGCAGCTCCAGGGCTAGCGGGAGAGGTGAGACCCAGTACTTC. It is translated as CASSSRASGRGETQYF.

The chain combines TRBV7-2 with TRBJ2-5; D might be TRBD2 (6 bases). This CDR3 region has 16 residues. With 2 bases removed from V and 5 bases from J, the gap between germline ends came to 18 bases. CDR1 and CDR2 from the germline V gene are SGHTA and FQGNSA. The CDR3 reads CASSLLTSSGHETQYF. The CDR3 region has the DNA TGTGCCAGCAGCTTACTAACTAGCTCGGGCCACGAGACCCAGTACTTC.

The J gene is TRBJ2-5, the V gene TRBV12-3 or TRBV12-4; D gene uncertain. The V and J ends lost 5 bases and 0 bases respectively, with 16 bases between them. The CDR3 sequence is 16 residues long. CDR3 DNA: TGTGCCAGCAGTCTCGGACGGATCCTGGACCAAGAGACCCAGTACTTC. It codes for CASSLGRILDQETQYF.

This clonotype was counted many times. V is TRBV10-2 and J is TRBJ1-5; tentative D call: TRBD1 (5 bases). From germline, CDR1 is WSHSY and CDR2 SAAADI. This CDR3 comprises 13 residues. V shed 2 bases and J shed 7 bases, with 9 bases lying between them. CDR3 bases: TGCGCCAGCAGTGAGGGGGCTGGGCAGCCCCAGCATTTT. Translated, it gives CASSEGAGQPQHF.

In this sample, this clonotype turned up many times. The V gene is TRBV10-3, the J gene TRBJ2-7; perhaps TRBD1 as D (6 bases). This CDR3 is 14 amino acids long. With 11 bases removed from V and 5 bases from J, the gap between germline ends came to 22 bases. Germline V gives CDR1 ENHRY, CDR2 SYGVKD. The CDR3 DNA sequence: TGTGCCGTGCGTTATGCCACAGGGTTCGACGAGCAGTACTTC. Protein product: CAVRYATGFDEQYF.

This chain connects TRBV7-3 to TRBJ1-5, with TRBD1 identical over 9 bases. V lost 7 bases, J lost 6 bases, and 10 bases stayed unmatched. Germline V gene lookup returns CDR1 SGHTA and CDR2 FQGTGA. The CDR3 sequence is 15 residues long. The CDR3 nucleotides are TGTGCCAGCAAAGTCGGTGGGACAGGGTTTCAGCCCCAGCATTTT. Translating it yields CASKVGGTGFQPQHF.

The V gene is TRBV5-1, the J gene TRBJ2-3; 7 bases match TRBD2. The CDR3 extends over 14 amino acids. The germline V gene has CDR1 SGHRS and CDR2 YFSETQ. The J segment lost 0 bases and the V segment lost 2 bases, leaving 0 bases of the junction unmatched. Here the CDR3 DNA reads TGCGCCAGCAGCTTCGGGGGGAGCACAGATACGCAGTATTTT. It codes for CASSFGGSTDTQYF.

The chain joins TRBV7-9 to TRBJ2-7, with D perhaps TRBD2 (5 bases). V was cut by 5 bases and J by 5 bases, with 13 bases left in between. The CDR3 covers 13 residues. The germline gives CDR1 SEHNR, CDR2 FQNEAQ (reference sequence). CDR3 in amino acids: CASSQVVEDEQYF. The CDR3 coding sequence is TGTGCCAGCAGCCAAGTGGTGGAGGACGAGCAGTACTTC.

The CDR3: CATSRVYGGYTF. The CDR3 DNA reads TGTGCCACCAGCAGAGTTTACGGTGGCTACACCTTC. The gene calls are TRBV15 and TRBJ1-2; no clear D gene. CDR1 LNHNV and CDR2 YYDKDF come from the germline V gene (reference sequence). This CDR3 has 12 residues. The germline V and J ends were trimmed by 1 base and 7 bases, with 7 bases remaining between them.

CDR3 coding DNA: TGTGCCAGCAGCCCAATAGGGCCTTACGAGCAGTACTTC. Translation gives CASSPIGPYEQYF. The chain carries TRBV7-2 and TRBJ2-7; D is unresolved. Per germline, CDR1 SGHTA and CDR2 FQGNSA. CDR3 length equals 13 residues. The V and J ends lost 5 bases and 4 bases respectively, with 12 bases between them.

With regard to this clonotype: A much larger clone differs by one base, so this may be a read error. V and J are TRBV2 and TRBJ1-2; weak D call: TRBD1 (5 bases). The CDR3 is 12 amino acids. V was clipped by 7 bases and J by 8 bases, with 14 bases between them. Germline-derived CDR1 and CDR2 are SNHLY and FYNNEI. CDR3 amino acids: CASMGGKGGYTF. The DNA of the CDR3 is TGTGCCAGCATGGGCGGGAAGGGGGGCTACACCTTC. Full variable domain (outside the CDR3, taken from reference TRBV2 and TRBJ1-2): EPEVTQTPSHQVTQMGQEVILRCVPISNHLYFYWYRQILGQKVEFLVSFYNNEISEKSEIFDDQFSVERPDGSNFTLKIRSTKLEDSAMYFCASMGGKGGYTFGSGTRLTVV.

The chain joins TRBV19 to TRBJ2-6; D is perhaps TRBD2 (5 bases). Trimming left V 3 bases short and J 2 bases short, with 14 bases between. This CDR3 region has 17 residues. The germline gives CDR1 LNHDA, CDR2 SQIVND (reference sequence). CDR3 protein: CASSIETGNTGANVLTF. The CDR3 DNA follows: TGTGCCAGTAGTATCGAGACGGGGAACACTGGGGCCAACGTCCTGACTTTC.

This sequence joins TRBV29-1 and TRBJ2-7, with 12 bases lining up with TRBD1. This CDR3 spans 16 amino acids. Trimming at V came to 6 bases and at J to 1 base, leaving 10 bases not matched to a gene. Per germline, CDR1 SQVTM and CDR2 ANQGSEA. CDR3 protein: CSVEGQGAGRSYEQYF. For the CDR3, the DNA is TGCAGCGTGGAGGGACAGGGGGCGGGGAGGTCCTACGAGCAGTACTTC.

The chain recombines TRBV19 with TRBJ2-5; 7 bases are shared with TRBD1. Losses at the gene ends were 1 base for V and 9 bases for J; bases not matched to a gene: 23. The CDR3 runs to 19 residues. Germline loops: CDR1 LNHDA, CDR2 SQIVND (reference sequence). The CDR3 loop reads CASSIAGGTDTGELVSQYF. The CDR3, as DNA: TGTGCCAGTAGTATAGCAGGGGGTACGGACACCGGGGAGCTGGTGTCCCAGTACTTC. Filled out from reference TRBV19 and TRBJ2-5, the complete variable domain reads DGGITQSPKYLFRKEGQNVTLSCEQNLNHDAMYWYRQDPGQGLRLIYYSQIVNDFQKGDIAEGYSVSREKKESFPLTVTSAQKNPTAFYLCASSIAGGTDTGELVSQYFGPGTRLLVL.